These 27 T cell receptor beta chains originate from one sample sequenced in a study of cytomegalovirus exposure and HLA in healthy donors. PCR was performed using 60 Vbeta and 13 Jbeta primers. TCRdb's table, derived via immunoSEQ multiplex PCR, lists solely in-frame clones and lacks some. The repertoire holds about 130,000 clones, about 74% seen once, with 6.6% in the top ten. Source material: PBMCs. These TCRs come from a man aged 35 to 55 in good health and CMV-seropositive.

This chain connects TRBV7-9 to TRBJ1-4; 7 nucleotides match TRBD1. The J segment lost 11 bases and the V segment lost 3 bases, leaving 6 bases of the junction unmatched. This CDR3 is built from 13 residues. The germline V gene encodes CDR1 SEHNR and CDR2 FQNEAQ (reference sequence). CDR3 in DNA: TGTGCCAGCAGCTTGACAGGGCCCGGGAAACTGTTTTTT. Translated: CASSLTGPGKLFF.

The genes are TRBV7-9 and TRBJ2-7; possibly TRBD2 for D (6 bases). Germline V gives CDR1 SEHNR, CDR2 FQNEAQ (reference sequence). This CDR3 region has 15 residues. The ends were cut back, 5 bases at V and 5 bases at J, with 19 bases in the middle. As DNA, the CDR3 is TGTGCCAGCAGCCCCCGGGAGCTTATGGCCCACGAGCAGTACTTC. It codes for CASSPRELMAHEQYF.

The CDR3 sequence: CASSGAGQDNSPLHF. The CDR3 DNA follows: TGTGCCAGCAGCGGGGCGGGACAGGATAATTCACCCCTCCACTTT. V usage is TRBV11-2 and J usage is TRBJ1-6; 8 nucleotides align to TRBD1. Germline CDR1 is SGHAT and CDR2 is FQNNGV. With V trimmed by 5 bases and J by 5 bases, 5 bases remained unmatched. This CDR3 comprises 15 residues.

V is TRBV6-5 and J is TRBJ1-4; D perhaps matches TRBD1 (6 bases). V was trimmed by 5 bases and J by 7 bases, leaving 14 bases between them. The germline V gene has CDR1 MNHEY and CDR2 SVGAGI. The CDR3 loop spans 14 amino acids. This chain's CDR3 is CASSGALDSEKLFF. The CDR3 DNA is TGTGCCAGCAGTGGCGCTTTGGACAGTGAAAAACTGTTTTTT.

This sequence joins TRBV7-6 and TRBJ1-2, with TRBD1 matching over 10 bases. The CDR3 consists of 15 residues. Germline V CDR1 and CDR2: SGHVS, FNYEAQ. Losses at the gene ends were 4 bases for V and 5 bases for J; bases not matched to a gene: 7. CDR3 amino acids: CASSSRQGASYGYTF. CDR3 DNA: TGTGCCAGCAGCTCTCGACAGGGGGCTAGTTATGGCTACACCTTC.

The chain joins TRBV6-5 to TRBJ2-5; 7 bases map to TRBD1. Per germline, CDR1 MNHEY and CDR2 SVGAGI. Trimming cost V 6 bases and J 11 bases; bases outside gene matches: 12. The CDR3 runs to 13 residues. The CDR3 protein is CASRIKGAGEQYF. The CDR3 nucleotides read TGTGCCAGCAGAATTAAGGGGGCTGGGGAGCAGTACTTC.

This chain joins TRBV6-5 and TRBJ2-7, with D perhaps TRBD2 (6 bases). The germline gives CDR1 MNHEY, CDR2 SVGAGI. The V end lost 11 bases, the J end lost 1 base, and 15 bases lay between the germline ends. The length of the CDR3 is 13 residues. The chain's CDR3 is CACGTDPSYEQYF. Here the CDR3 DNA reads TGTGCCTGCGGGACCGACCCTTCCTACGAGCAGTACTTC.

The table lists this clone with a few counts. A junction end diverges from the germline sequence, so it may reflect a read error. CDR3 nucleotide sequence: TGTGCCAGCAGCCAAGATACTAGCGGCTCCTACGAGCAGTACTTC. This translates into CASSQDTSGSYEQYF. V usage is TRBV4-1 and J usage is TRBJ2-7, with 8 bases identical to TRBD2. The CDR3 runs to 15 residues. Germline assignment: CDR1 MGHRA and CDR2 YSYEKL.

This chain uses TRBV7-9 with TRBJ2-7; maybe TRBD2 (5 bases). Germline CDR1 is SEHNR and CDR2 is FQNEAQ (reference sequence). Trimming removed 4 bases from V and 3 bases from J, with 10 bases in between. This CDR3 comprises 13 residues. The CDR3 coding sequence is TGTGCCAGCAGCTCCGGGATTCTCTACGAGCAGTACTTC. Protein sequence: CASSSGILYEQYF.

This rearrangement joins TRBV28 to TRBJ2-2; 8 nucleotides match TRBD1. V lost 8 bases, J lost 3 bases, and 5 bases stayed unmatched. The length of the CDR3 is 14 residues. Germline V gene sequence: CDR1 MDHEN, CDR2 SYDVKM. The CDR3 reads CASHQDRDTGELFF. Written as DNA, the CDR3 is TGTGCCAGCCATCAGGACAGGGACACCGGGGAGCTGTTTTTT. The whole variable domain, filled in from reference TRBV28 and TRBJ2-2, reads DVKVTQSSRYLVKRTGEKVFLECVQDMDHENMFWYRQDPGLGLRLIYFSYDVKMKEKGDIPEGYSVSREKKERFSLILESASTNQTSMYLCASHQDRDTGELFFGEGSRLTVL.

J is TRBJ2-5 and V is TRBV4-2; unclear D gene. V was pared by 4 bases and J by 1 base, with 13 bases between. Germline assignment: CDR1 LGHNA and CDR2 YNFKEQ. This CDR3 region has 15 residues. The CDR3 DNA follows: TGTGCCAGCAGCCCCCGTCAAGAGTTCCAAGAGACCCAGTACTTC. Translated: CASSPRQEFQETQYF.

The J gene is TRBJ2-7, the V gene TRBV11-3, with 7 bases that match TRBD1. V shed 5 bases, J shed 4 bases, and the junction held 5 bases outside the gene matches. Looked up from germline, CDR1 is SGHNT and CDR2 is YENEEA. This CDR3 is 13 amino acids long. CDR3 sequence reads: CASSRGQKYEQYF. The CDR3 coding sequence is TGTGCCAGCAGCCGGGGACAGAAATACGAGCAGTACTTC.

The count of this clone is one. The chain employs TRBV5-1 and TRBJ1-1; D gene uncertain. Germline CDR1 SGHRS, CDR2 YFSETQ. V lost 0 bases and J 5 bases, leaving 11 bases between the germline ends. CDR3 length: 14 amino acids. The CDR3 reads CASSLVAVSTEAFF. In nucleotides, the CDR3 is TGCGCCAGCAGCTTGGTAGCGGTATCGACTGAAGCTTTCTTT.

The chain combines TRBV29-1 with TRBJ1-1; D is ambiguous. The CDR3 covers 12 residues. Looked up from germline, CDR1 is SQVTM and CDR2 is ANQGSEA. V lost 4 bases and J 7 bases, leaving 13 bases between the germline ends. CDR3: CSVAHAEVEAFF. CDR3 coding DNA: TGCAGCGTTGCTCACGCCGAGGTTGAAGCTTTCTTT.

The chain uses TRBV10-2 and TRBJ2-1, with TRBD2 as a possible D gene (5 bases). Trimming left V 5 bases short and J 4 bases short, with 18 bases between. In germline, CDR1 is WSHSY, CDR2 SAAADI. The CDR3 covers 16 residues. CDR3 DNA: TGCGCCAGCAGTATCTCTCAAGCGGCCTCTTACAATGAGCAGTTCTTC. It specifies CASSISQAASYNEQFF.

This clone appeared once. The junction differs from germline at one of its ends, possibly a read error. This chain joins TRBV7-9 and TRBJ2-7; D is perhaps TRBD2 (6 bases). Germline V gene lookup returns CDR1 SEHNR and CDR2 FQNEAQ (reference sequence). The CDR3 has 15 residues. CDR3 coding DNA: TGTTCCAGCAGCCACGGGTTCGGGAGCTCCTACGAGCAGTACTTC. It codes for CSSSHGFGSSYEQYF. The variable domain in full, completed from reference TRBV7-9 and TRBJ2-7, reads DTGVSQNPRHKITKRGQNVTFRCDPISEHNRLYWYRQTLGQGPEFLTYFQNEAQLEKSRLLSDRFSAERPKGSFSTLEIQRTEQGDSAMYLCSSSHGFGSSYEQYFGPGTRLTVT.

The gene calls are TRBV6-1 and TRBJ2-1; TRBD1 is a possible D gene (6 bases). CDR3 length: 13 residues. CDR1 and CDR2 from the germline V gene are MNHNS and SASEGT. V lost 6 bases, J lost 4 bases, and 10 bases lay in between. In DNA form, the CDR3 reads TGTGCCAGCAGCAGGACAGAGTACAATGAGCAGTTCTTC. Translating gives CASSRTEYNEQFF.

This chain uses TRBV27 with TRBJ2-1; TRBD2 aligns across 14 bases. V dropped 8 bases and J dropped 7; count of bases not matched to a gene: 16. CDR3 length: 18 amino acids. The germline gives CDR1 MNHEY, CDR2 SMNVEV (reference sequence). The chain's CDR3 is CASAGRRTSGRLGNEQFF. In DNA form, the CDR3 reads TGTGCCAGCGCTGGTCGTCGGACTAGCGGGAGGCTAGGGAATGAGCAGTTCTTC.

The chain's CDR3 is CASSLGGNTEAFF. The CDR3 coding sequence is TGTGCCAGCAGTTTAGGGGGGAACACTGAAGCTTTCTTT. The chain carries TRBV25-1 and TRBJ1-1, with D possibly matching TRBD1 (6 bases). CDR3 length: 13 residues. The germline V gene has CDR1 MGHDK and CDR2 SYGVNS. V lost 5 bases and J lost 1, with 8 bases in between.

Regarding this clone: Other DNA sequences of this sample code for an identical CDR3. This sequence joins TRBV7-9 and TRBJ1-1, with 9 bases matching TRBD1. The J segment lost 4 bases and the V segment lost 2 bases, leaving 8 bases of the junction unmatched. This CDR3 has 16 amino acids. Germline CDR1 SEHNR, CDR2 FQNEAQ (reference sequence). The CDR3 bases are TGTGCCAGCAGCTTACAAGGGGGGACAGGGTCCACTGAAGCTTTCTTT. Its protein product is CASSLQGGTGSTEAFF.

The J gene is TRBJ1-5, the V gene TRBV11-2; D uncertain. The ends were cut back, 6 bases at V and 1 base at J, with 19 bases in the middle. Germline CDR1 SGHAT, CDR2 FQNNGV. The CDR3 covers 17 residues. The chain's CDR3 is CASSLGTGKLSNQPQHF. The CDR3 DNA sequence: TGTGCCAGCAGTCTCGGCACCGGGAAGTTGAGCAATCAGCCCCAGCATTTT.

This clone was detected only a few times. The chain uses TRBV5-4 and TRBJ2-1; D is unresolved. The V end lost 4 bases, the J end lost 3 bases, and 14 bases lay between the germline ends. Per germline, CDR1 SGHNT and CDR2 YYREEE (reference sequence). This CDR3 is 15 amino acids long. The CDR3 DNA reads TGTGCCAGCAGCCCTACCAACTCGAACTACAATGAGCAGTTCTTC. Its translation is CASSPTNSNYNEQFF.

The chain has TRBV5-1 and TRBJ2-7, with D maybe TRBD1 (6 bases). Germline CDR1 and CDR2: SGHRS and YFSETQ. Trimming cost V 1 base and J 0 bases, with 14 bases left between them. The CDR3 extends over 16 amino acids. The CDR3 here is CASSLLSGTYSYEQYF. The CDR3 DNA reads as TGCGCCAGCAGCTTGCTGTCCGGGACATACTCCTACGAGCAGTACTTC. Using reference TRBV5-1 and TRBJ2-7 for the parts outside the CDR3, the full variable domain is KAGVTQTPRYLIKTRGQQVTLSCSPISGHRSVSWYQQTPGQGLQFLFEYFSETQRNKGNFPGRFSGRQFSNSRSEMNVSTLELGDSALYLCASSLLSGTYSYEQYFGPGTRLTVT.

The chain combines TRBV5-1 with TRBJ1-4; a possible D gene is TRBD1 (5 bases). The CDR3 sequence is 15 residues long. Between the trimmed V and J ends, which lost 4 bases and 7 bases, there was a span of 17 bases. CDR1 and CDR2 from the germline V gene are SGHRS and YFSETQ. CDR3 amino acids: CASSGNGGVGEKLFF. The DNA of the CDR3 is TGCGCCAGCAGCGGTAACGGGGGGGTTGGTGAAAAACTGTTTTTT.

The V and J genes are TRBV28 and TRBJ2-3; TRBD2 aligns across 11 bases. Trimming cost V 6 bases and J 4 bases; bases outside gene matches: 12. The CDR3 contains 17 residues. Germline V CDR1 and CDR2: MDHEN, SYDVKM. The CDR3 DNA reads as TGTGCCAGCAGGCCCTTCCTACTAGCGGGAGTAGCAGATACGCAGTATTTT. This codes for CASRPFLLAGVADTQYF.

This chain joins TRBV2 and TRBJ1-3; maybe TRBD1 (6 bases). Germline CDR1 and CDR2: SNHLY and FYNNEI. CDR3 length: 12 residues. The germline V and J ends were trimmed by 4 bases and 7 bases, with 8 bases remaining between them. Here the CDR3 DNA reads TGTGCCAGCAGTGCTGACAGGAACACCATATATTTT. As protein: CASSADRNTIYF.

The V and J genes are TRBV27 and TRBJ2-7; D remains ambiguous. There are 17 residues in the CDR3. V lost 4 bases to trimming and J lost 1 base, with 20 bases between them. Looked up from germline, CDR1 is MNHEY and CDR2 is SMNVEV (reference sequence). The CDR3 spells CASSYTPTAFRSYEQYF. For the CDR3, the DNA is TGTGCCAGCAGTTATACTCCAACAGCTTTCCGTTCCTACGAGCAGTACTTC.